This T cell receptor beta chain derives from a study of molecular identifiers for immune sequencing clone quantification. TCRdb independently ran MiXCR on the PCR reads; one entry per CDR3 protein. The sample carries approximately 97,000 distinct CDR3 sequences, more than 20% recorded once. This clonotype was recorded a few times. The V and J ends lost 2 bases and 4 bases respectively, with 17 bases between them. Germline V CDR1 and CDR2: SGHAT, FQNNGV. The CDR3 contains 17 residues. The sequence came from a human donor in good health. Some libraries in this study had Jurkat cell RNA spiked in. V and J are TRBV11-2 and TRBJ2-2; D is possibly TRBD2 (5 bases). Sequencing was done on a sample of naive CD8+ T cells from blood, with Jurkat cell RNA spiked in. This sample's subset: FACS-sorted CD8+CD4-CCR7+CD45RA+ naive T cells. In nucleotides, the CDR3 is TGTGCCAGCAGCTTACCCGCGGGTGAACCGAGCACCGGGGAGCTGTTTTTT. This encodes CASSLPAGEPSTGELFF.